The T cell receptor beta chain under discussion was sequenced for a study of early T cells in non-severe SARS-CoV-2 infection. MiXCR, run by TCRdb on the 5' RACE reads, gives a single entry per CDR3 protein. The table records some 57,000 distinct CDR3 sequences, approximately 5.6% of them present only once. This CDR3 comprises 16 residues. V dropped 5 bases and J dropped 2; count of bases not matched to a gene: 6. Germline assignment: CDR1 MNHEY and CDR2 SMNVEV (reference sequence). This clonotype was detected many times. The sequence derives from an adult who was a healthcare worker with PCR-confirmed SARS-CoV-2 infection or an uninfected control (not recorded which). V usage is TRBV27 and J usage is TRBJ2-6; 7 bases match TRBD1. Sequencing was performed on whole blood. The DNA of the CDR3 is TGTGCCAGCAGTCCCGACAGGGTCCCTGGGGCCAACGTCCTGACTTTC. Translating gives CASSPDRVPGANVLTF.